This is a list of T cell receptor beta chains from one sample in a study of spatial heterogeneity in lung cancer. Each CDR3 protein is one row after TCRdb ran MiXCR on the 5' RACE reads. The sample contains fewer than 7,000 distinct CDR3 sequences, around 7.7% of which appear only once. This specimen consisted of lung tumor tissue, obtained at surgery. The receptors shown here come from a female donor with early-stage non-small cell lung cancer. Each CDR3 is given with its conserved first and last residue. D genes are given only for firm matches. The listing skips clone size in some rows; elsewhere it reads once, few, many or a size class.

D: -
V: TRBV10-3
J: TRBJ1-3
size: medium-sized
CDR3: CGSFSGNTIYF
DNA: TGTGGCTCATTCTCTGGAAACACCATATATTTT

D: -
V: TRBV29-1
J: TRBJ2-5
size: medium-sized
CDR3: CSVEGSAGARGTQYF
DNA: TGCAGCGTTGAAGGATCGGCGGGGGCGCGGGGGACCCAGTACTTC

D: -
V: TRBV12-3/TRBV12-4
J: TRBJ2-2
size: many
CDR3: CASSMVGGTGELFF
DNA: TGTGCCAGCAGCATGGTGGGGGGCACCGGGGAGCTGTTTTTT

D: -
V: TRBV28
J: TRBJ1-5
size: -
CDR3: CASSLSALGQPQHF
DNA: TGTGCCAGCAGTTTGTCGGCATTAGGTCAGCCCCAGCATTTT

D: -
V: TRBV19
J: TRBJ2-7
size: many
CDR3: CASKEQGWTYEQYF
DNA: TGTGCCAGTAAGGAACAGGGATGGACCTACGAGCAGTACTTC

D: -
V: TRBV20-1
J: TRBJ2-7
size: many
CDR3: CSARSPNVLTRDKPYEQYF
DNA: TGCAGTGCTAGGTCACCCAATGTCTTAACCCGGGACAAACCCTACGAGCAGTACTTC

D: -
V: TRBV27
J: TRBJ1-5
size: many
CDR3: CASALTGRNQPQHF
DNA: TGTGCCAGCGCCTTGACAGGCCGCAATCAGCCCCAGCATTTT

D: -
V: TRBV20-1
J: TRBJ1-4
size: -
CDR3: CSARGPNEKLFF
DNA: TGCAGTGCTAGAGGGCCTAATGAAAAACTGTTTTTT

D: TRBD1
V: TRBV20-1
J: TRBJ2-1
size: many
CDR3: CSALGQSSYNEQFF
DNA: TGCAGTGCTTTGGGACAGAGCTCCTACAATGAGCAGTTCTTC

D: -
V: TRBV12-5
J: TRBJ2-2
size: many
CDR3: CASGLVVSGSGELFF
DNA: TGTGCTAGTGGTTTGGTCGTTAGCGGATCCGGGGAGCTGTTTTTT

D: TRBD2
V: TRBV5-1
J: TRBJ2-1
size: medium-sized
CDR3: CASGTSGSSNEQFF
DNA: TGCGCCAGTGGGACTAGCGGGAGTTCGAATGAGCAGTTCTTC

D: -
V: TRBV3-1
J: TRBJ2-1
size: many
CDR3: CASSLIYAVQFF
DNA: TGTGCCAGCAGCCTGATTTACGCAGTGCAGTTCTTC

D: TRBD2
V: TRBV10-3
J: TRBJ2-2
size: -
CDR3: CAISGEGGGVRTGELFF
DNA: TGTGCCATCAGCGGGGAAGGCGGGGGAGTAAGGACCGGGGAGCTGTTTTTT

D: -
V: TRBV24-1
J: TRBJ2-3
size: medium-sized
CDR3: CATSDPRGQGDTQYF
DNA: TGTGCCACCAGTGATCCGCGGGGCCAGGGAGATACGCAGTATTTT

D: -
V: TRBV20-1
J: TRBJ1-1
size: -
CDR3: CSAKGGRGNTEAFF
DNA: TGCAGTGCTAAGGGGGGCAGGGGGAACACTGAAGCTTTCTTT

D: TRBD2
V: TRBV28
J: TRBJ2-5
size: medium-sized
CDR3: CASTITTPGLAGTQYF
DNA: TGTGCCAGCACCATTACCACCCCGGGACTAGCGGGGACCCAGTACTTC

D: -
V: TRBV20-1
J: TRBJ2-2
size: once
CDR3: CSAIRQANTGELFF
DNA: TGCAGTGCTATCCGACAGGCGAACACCGGGGAGCTGTTTTTT

D: TRBD1
V: TRBV20-1
J: TRBJ1-3
size: many
CDR3: CSARGQGTGNTIYF
DNA: TGCAGTGCTAGGGGACAGGGGACTGGAAACACCATATATTTT

D: -
V: TRBV12-3/TRBV12-4
J: TRBJ2-3
size: many
CDR3: CASSYRDTQYF
DNA: TGTGCCAGCAGCTACAGAGATACGCAGTATTTT

D: TRBD2
V: TRBV7-2
J: TRBJ2-3
size: many
CDR3: CASSLMTSRSDTQYF
DNA: TGTGCCAGCAGCTTAATGACTAGCCGGTCAGATACGCAGTATTTT

D: -
V: TRBV7-3
J: TRBJ2-2
size: many
CDR3: CASSLMGDGGELFF
DNA: TGTGCCAGCAGCTTAATGGGCGACGGCGGGGAGCTGTTTTTT